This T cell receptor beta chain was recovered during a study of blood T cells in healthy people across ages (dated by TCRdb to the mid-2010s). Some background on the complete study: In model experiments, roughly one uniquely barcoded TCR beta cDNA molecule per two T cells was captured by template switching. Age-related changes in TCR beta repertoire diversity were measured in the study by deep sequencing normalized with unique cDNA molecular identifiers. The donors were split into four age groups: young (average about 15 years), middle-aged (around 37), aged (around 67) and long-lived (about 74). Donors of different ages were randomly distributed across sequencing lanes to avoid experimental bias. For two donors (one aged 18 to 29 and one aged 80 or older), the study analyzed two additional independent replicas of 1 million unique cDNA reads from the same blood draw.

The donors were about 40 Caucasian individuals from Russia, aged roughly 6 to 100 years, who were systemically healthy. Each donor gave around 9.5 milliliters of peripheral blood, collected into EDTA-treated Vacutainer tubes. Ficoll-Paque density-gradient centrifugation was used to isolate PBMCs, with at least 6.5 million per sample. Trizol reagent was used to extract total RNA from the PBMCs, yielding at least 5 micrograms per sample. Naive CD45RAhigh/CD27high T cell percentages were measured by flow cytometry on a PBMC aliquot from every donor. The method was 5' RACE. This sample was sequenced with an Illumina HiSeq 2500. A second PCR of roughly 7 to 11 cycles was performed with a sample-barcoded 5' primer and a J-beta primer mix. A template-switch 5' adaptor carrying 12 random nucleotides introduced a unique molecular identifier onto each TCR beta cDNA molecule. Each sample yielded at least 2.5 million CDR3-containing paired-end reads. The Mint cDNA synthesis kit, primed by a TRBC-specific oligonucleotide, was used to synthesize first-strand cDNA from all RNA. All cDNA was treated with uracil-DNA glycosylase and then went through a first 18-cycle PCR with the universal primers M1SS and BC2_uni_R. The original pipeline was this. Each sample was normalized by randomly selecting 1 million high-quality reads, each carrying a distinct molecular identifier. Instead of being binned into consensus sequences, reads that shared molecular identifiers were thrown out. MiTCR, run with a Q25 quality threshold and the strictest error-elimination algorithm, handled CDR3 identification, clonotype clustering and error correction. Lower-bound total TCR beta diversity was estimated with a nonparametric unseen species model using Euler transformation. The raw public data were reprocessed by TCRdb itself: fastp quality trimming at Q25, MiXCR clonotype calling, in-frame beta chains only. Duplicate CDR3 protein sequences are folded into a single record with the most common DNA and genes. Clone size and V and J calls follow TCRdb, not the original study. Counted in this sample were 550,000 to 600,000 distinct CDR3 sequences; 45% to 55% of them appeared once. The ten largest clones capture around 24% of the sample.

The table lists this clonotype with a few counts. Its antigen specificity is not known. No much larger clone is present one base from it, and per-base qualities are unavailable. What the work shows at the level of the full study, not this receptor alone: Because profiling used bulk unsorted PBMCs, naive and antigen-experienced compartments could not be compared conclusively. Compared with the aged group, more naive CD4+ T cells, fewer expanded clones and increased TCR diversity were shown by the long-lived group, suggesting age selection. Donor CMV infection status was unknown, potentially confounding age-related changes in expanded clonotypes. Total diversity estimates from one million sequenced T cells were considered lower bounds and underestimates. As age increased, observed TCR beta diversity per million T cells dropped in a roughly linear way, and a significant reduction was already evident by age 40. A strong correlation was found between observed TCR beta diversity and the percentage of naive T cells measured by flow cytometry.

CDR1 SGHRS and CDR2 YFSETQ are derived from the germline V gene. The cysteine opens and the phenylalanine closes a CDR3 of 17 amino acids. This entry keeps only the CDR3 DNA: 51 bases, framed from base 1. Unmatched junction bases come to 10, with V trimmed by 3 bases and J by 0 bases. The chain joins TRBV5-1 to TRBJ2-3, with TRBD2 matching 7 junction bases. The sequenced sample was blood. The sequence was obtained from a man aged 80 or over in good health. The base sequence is TGCGCCAGCAGCTCCTTACGACTAGCCGACAGCACAGATACGCAGTATTTT. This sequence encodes CASSSLRLADSTDTQYF.